What follows are 21 T cell receptor beta chains derived from one specimen sequenced in a study of T-cell reconstitution after alpha-beta-depleted transplantation in children. Unique molecular identifiers tagged the TCRbeta library. Each CDR3 protein gets one entry after TCRdb re-called the PCR reads with MiXCR. The sample yields under 850,000 distinct CDR3 sequences, 10% to 15% seen once. The material sequenced was PBMCs, taken before TCRalphabeta/CD19-depleted stem cell transplant. The receptors shown here come from a girl aged 2-10 years with congenital amegakaryocytic thrombocytopenia, due to receive a stem cell transplant.

This clonotype turned up a few times. The chain couples TRBV18 to TRBJ2-7, with 11 nucleotides matching TRBD2. Germline V gives CDR1 KGHSH, CDR2 LQKENI. Trimming removed 6 bases from V and 4 bases from J; junction bases left unmatched: 5. The CDR3 spans 14 residues. CDR3 sequence reads: CASSDGTSGYEQYF. The CDR3 bases are TGTGCCAGCTCGGACGGGACTAGCGGTTACGAGCAGTACTTC.

This clonotype was picked up many times. V is TRBV10-3 and J is TRBJ1-3, with D perhaps TRBD1 (5 bases). From germline, CDR1 is ENHRY and CDR2 SYGVKD. The CDR3 is 14 residues long. V lost 3 bases, J lost 1 base, and 7 bases lay in between. CDR3 region: CAISDKGSGNTIYF. The CDR3 nucleotides are TGTGCCATCAGTGATAAGGGGTCTGGAAACACCATATATTTT.

The CDR3, as DNA: TGCAGTGCCGAAAAAGCCCTTCGGGGCCAAGAGACCCAGTACTTC. The encoded protein is CSAEKALRGQETQYF. The V gene is TRBV20-1, the J gene TRBJ2-5; D is possibly TRBD2 (5 bases). CDR1 and CDR2 from the germline V gene are DFQATT and SNEGSKA (reference sequence). The V and J ends lost 6 bases and 1 base respectively, with 18 bases between them. The CDR3 extends over 15 amino acids.

The sample holds many counts of this clonotype. V gene TRBV5-6 combines with J gene TRBJ1-1, with D unclear. Germline CDR1 is SGHDT and CDR2 is YYEEEE. This CDR3 has 15 amino acids. V lost 0 bases and J 5 bases, leaving 14 bases between the germline ends. CDR3 coding DNA: TGTGCCAGCAGCTTGGCCATCTGGAGCGGGACTGAAGCTTTCTTT. Its protein is CASSLAIWSGTEAFF.

The sample holds a few counts of this clonotype. The J gene is TRBJ2-1, the V gene TRBV10-3, with D tentatively TRBD1 or TRBD2 (5 bases each). The CDR3 is 11 residues long. CDR1 ENHRY and CDR2 SYGVKD come from the germline V gene. Trimming removed 3 bases at V and 14 bases at J, with 11 bases between. This CDR3 reads CAISDGDAEFF. In DNA, the CDR3 is TGTGCCATCAGTGACGGGGACGCAGAGTTCTTC.

This clonotype was observed a few times. The genes are TRBV20-1 and TRBJ2-7; D unresolved. V lost 3 bases to trimming and J lost 5 bases, with 8 bases between them. The CDR3 sequence is 11 residues long. Germline V CDR1 and CDR2: DFQATT, SNEGSKA (reference sequence). CDR3 coding DNA: TGCAGTGCTAGTCAGTTTAACGAGCAGTACTTC. Protein product: CSASQFNEQYF.

This clonotype occurred a few times. The DNA is left out, because the CDR3 cannot be placed on it with certainty; the CDR3 is given as TCRdb lists it. The chain links TRBV11-2 to TRBJ2-2. The CDR3 contains 14 residues when both ends are counted. CDR1 and CDR2 (germline): SGHAT, FQNNGV. The chain's CDR3 is CASSLDFGAGELFF.

This clonotype was seen ten or more times. The chain carries TRBV7-6 and TRBJ1-2; D might be TRBD1 (5 bases). The CDR3 runs 18 residues. CDR1 is SGHVS and CDR2 is FNYEAQ in the germline V gene. V was pared by 5 bases and J by 6 bases, with 28 bases between. CDR3 amino acids: CASSLFLGRDVPKNGYTF. CDR3 nucleotides: TGTGCCAGCAGCCTCTTCTTAGGTCGGGACGTCCCCAAGAATGGCTACACCTTC.

This clonotype was detected many times. J is TRBJ2-3 and V is TRBV5-5, with 10 bases lining up with TRBD2. The ends lost 6 bases at V and 3 bases at J; junction bases unmatched: 16. This CDR3 comprises 18 residues. The germline V gene has CDR1 SGHKS and CDR2 YYEKEE (reference sequence). CDR3 DNA: TGTGCCAGCACACCCGAGAGGCTAGCGGGAGTTGGGACAGATACGCAGTATTTT. This translates into CASTPERLAGVGTDTQYF.

As for this clonotype: With a much larger clone just one base away, this may be a read error. This chain uses TRBV20-1 with TRBJ1-1; D is ambiguous. This CDR3 has 16 amino acids. Per the germline V gene, CDR1 is DFQATT and CDR2 is SNEGSKA (reference sequence). The CDR3 loop reads CCASPTGRILNTEAFF. Written as DNA, the CDR3 is TGCTGTGCTAGTCCCACCGGACGGATCCTGAACACTGAAGCTTTCTTT.

This clonotype was seen more than once but under ten times. A much larger clone differs from this one at a single base, so this may be a read error. This rearrangement joins TRBV4-1 to TRBJ2-1; TRBD1 agrees at 8 bases. CDR1 MGHRA and CDR2 YSYEKL come from the germline V gene. J lost 2 bases, V lost 3 bases, and 3 bases had no gene match. This CDR3 has 15 amino acids. Here the CDR3 reads CASSHGQGPYNEQFF. Written as DNA, the CDR3 is TGCGCCAGCAGCCACGGACAGGGACCCTACAATGAGCAGTTCTTC.

This clonotype has a count of ten or more. The rearrangement links TRBV7-9 to TRBJ2-7; D remains ambiguous. Germline CDR1 reads SEHNR; CDR2 reads FQNEAQ (reference sequence). This CDR3 region has 14 residues. Deletions cut 5 bases from V and 1 base from J, with 12 bases between. CDR3 in DNA: TGTGCCAGCAGCCCGGTCAGCCGGTCCTACGAGCAGTACTTC. Protein product: CASSPVSRSYEQYF.

V gene TRBV5-1 combines with J gene TRBJ2-3; D unresolved. Germline-derived CDR1 and CDR2 are SGHRS and YFSETQ. V was trimmed by 0 bases and J by 1 base, leaving 12 bases between them. This CDR3 has 16 amino acids. As DNA, the CDR3 is TGCGCCAGCAGCTTGGACAGCCAAGGAGGCACAGATACGCAGTATTTT. Its translation: CASSLDSQGGTDTQYF.

This clonotype was counted many times. This chain connects TRBV20-1 to TRBJ1-4; 7 bases are a match to TRBD1. The junction had 13 bases not matched to a gene; V was cut back by 4 bases and J by 8 bases. Germline V gene lookup returns CDR1 DFQATT and CDR2 SNEGSKA (reference sequence). The CDR3 covers 15 residues. The CDR3 region is CSATNPDRLNEKLFF. DNA for the CDR3: TGCAGTGCTACGAACCCGGACAGGCTGAACGAAAAACTGTTTTTT.

The chain links TRBV27 to TRBJ2-1, with TRBD2 identical over 8 bases. V was clipped by 2 bases and J by 7 bases; unmatched bases: 7. Germline CDR1 reads MNHEY; CDR2 reads SMNVEV (reference sequence). There are 15 residues in the CDR3. CDR3 amino acids: CASSLGTRPSNEQFF. The CDR3, as DNA: TGTGCCAGCAGTTTAGGGACTAGGCCGTCTAATGAGCAGTTCTTC.

This clonotype was seen at least ten times. The chain couples TRBV6-5 to TRBJ1-1; D is possibly TRBD1 (6 bases). The CDR3 length is 13 residues. Between the trimmed V and J ends, which lost 6 bases and 4 bases, there was a span of 12 bases. Germline values: CDR1 MNHEY, CDR2 SVGAGI. The CDR3 nucleotides are TGTGCCAGCAGCCGACAGGTGGGCACTGAAGCTTTCTTT. Translation: CASSRQVGTEAFF.

The genes are TRBV6-1 and TRBJ2-7; 8 bases agree with TRBD1. This CDR3 contains 15 residues. Germline assignment: CDR1 MNHNS and CDR2 SASEGT. V trimming: 5 bases; J trimming: 7 bases; junction bases outside the gene matches: 13. This CDR3 reads CASSPQGASTSEQYF. CDR3 coding DNA: TGTGCCAGCAGTCCTCAGGGGGCCTCGACGAGTGAGCAGTACTTC.

This clonotype was detected ten times or more. The chain couples TRBV20-1 to TRBJ2-2; D not certain. With 3 bases removed from V and 2 bases from J, the gap between germline ends came to 10 bases. The CDR3 extends over 14 amino acids. The germline CDR1 and CDR2 sequences are DFQATT and SNEGSKA (reference sequence). The CDR3 is CSARAGKNTGELFF. DNA of the CDR3: TGCAGTGCTAGGGCCGGAAAAAACACCGGGGAGCTGTTTTTT.

This clonotype was seen at least ten times. This rearrangement joins TRBV27 to TRBJ1-2; D might be TRBD1 (6 bases). CDR1 is MNHEY, CDR2 SMNVEV, per germline (reference sequence). Trimming pared 6 bases from V and 4 bases from J, leaving 15 bases between. The CDR3 is 14 residues long. The CDR3, as DNA: TGTGCCAGCAGGGAAGGGGGTAAGGGCTATGGCTACACCTTC. Translated: CASREGGKGYGYTF.

This clonotype occurred many times. The V call is TRBV20-1, the J call TRBJ2-2, with TRBD1 matching over 9 bases. The CDR3 covers 14 residues. Germline V CDR1 and CDR2: DFQATT, SNEGSKA (reference sequence). V lost 6 bases and J lost 1; bases outside the gene matches: 3. The CDR3 loop is CSAMDRGNTGELFF. The CDR3 bases are TGCAGTGCAATGGACAGGGGGAACACCGGGGAGCTGTTTTTT.

This clonotype was seen ten or more times. The rearrangement links TRBV20-1 to TRBJ2-3; weak D call: TRBD2 (6 bases). Germline CDR1 and CDR2: DFQATT and SNEGSKA (reference sequence). V lost 5 bases and J lost 0, with 9 bases in between. CDR3 length: 13 residues. The CDR3 loop is CSALGGSTDTQYF. DNA for the CDR3: TGCAGTGCTCTGGGGGGTAGCACAGATACGCAGTATTTT.